Below are 18 T cell receptor beta chains sequenced from a single sample in a study of shared clonotypes between healthy human individuals. Only in-frame clones appear in the TCRdb table, and some are missing; sequencing was by immunoSEQ multiplex PCR. This table holds a few million clones, just over 90% found once. Positive CCR7 selection of CD45RO-negative cells yielded the naive CD8 cells, and terminally differentiated effector memory CD45RA+ cells were excluded. The sample consisted of naive CD8+ T cells from PBMCs. The receptors were gathered from a man aged 18-30 years in good health. Some clones in this sample may be carry-over from other donors' samples.

J is TRBJ2-7 and V is TRBV27, with D perhaps being TRBD1 or TRBD2 (5 bases each). With 5 bases removed from V and 2 bases from J, the gap between germline ends came to 22 bases. Germline lookup yields CDR1 MNHEY and CDR2 SMNVEV (reference sequence). The CDR3 extends over 17 amino acids. This CDR3 is CASSTTLIRDPTYEQYF. CDR3 nucleotide sequence: TGTGCCAGCAGTACCACCCTAATCCGGGACCCCACCTACGAGCAGTACTTC.

V usage is TRBV5-1 and J usage is TRBJ2-1; no firm D call. This CDR3 is 12 amino acids long. Trimming took 4 bases from V and 10 from J, leaving 12 bases between them. From germline, CDR1 is SGHRS and CDR2 YFSETQ. The CDR3 here is CASSPSIGEQFF. The DNA of the CDR3 is TGCGCCAGCAGCCCCAGCATAGGGGAGCAGTTCTTC.

The chain couples TRBV19 to TRBJ2-7; 7 positions match TRBD1. J was trimmed by 3 bases and V by 5 bases; bases with no gene match: 7. The CDR3 is 14 residues long. The germline V gene encodes CDR1 LNHDA and CDR2 SQIVND (reference sequence). The CDR3 DNA is TGTGCCAGTAGTGGGGACAGTCCTCTCTACGAGCAGTACTTC. It yields the protein CASSGDSPLYEQYF.

This chain uses TRBV5-4 with TRBJ2-2; 13 nucleotides agree with TRBD2. This CDR3 is built from 17 residues. CDR1 SGHNT and CDR2 YYREEE come from the germline V gene (reference sequence). V was clipped by 2 bases and J by 1 base; unmatched bases: 2. DNA of the CDR3: TGTGCCAGCAGCTTTGGACTAGCGGGAGTGAACACCGGGGAGCTGTTTTTT. Amino acid sequence: CASSFGLAGVNTGELFF.

The V and J genes are TRBV27 and TRBJ2-7, with 9 positions matching TRBD2. CDR1 and CDR2 from the germline V gene are MNHEY and SMNVEV (reference sequence). The CDR3 spans 14 residues. The junction had 6 bases not matched to a gene; V was cut back by 7 bases and J by 2 bases. The DNA of the CDR3 is TGTGCCAGCATGGGGCGGGAGGGCCCCTACGAGCAGTACTTC. This sequence encodes CASMGREGPYEQYF.

V gene TRBV28 combines with J gene TRBJ2-3; D is unresolved. This CDR3 comprises 14 residues. Germline-derived CDR1 and CDR2 are MDHEN and SYDVKM. Between the trimmed V and J ends, which lost 6 bases and 4 bases, there was a span of 14 bases. Here the CDR3 reads CASRTPREADTQYF. The CDR3 nucleotides are TGTGCCAGCAGGACCCCGAGAGAGGCAGATACGCAGTATTTT.

The V and J genes are TRBV6-6 and TRBJ1-1; D remains unclear. Per the germline V gene, CDR1 is MNHNY and CDR2 is SVGAGI (reference sequence). Trimming took off 3 bases at V and 1 base at J, with 9 bases between the two ends. This CDR3 spans 14 amino acids. The CDR3 bases are TGTGCCAGCAGTTATTTGCGGGGGAACACTGAAGCTTTCTTT. As protein: CASSYLRGNTEAFF.

The chain carries TRBV7-3 and TRBJ2-1, with TRBD1 as a possible D gene (6 bases). Trimming stripped 1 base from V and 7 bases from J, with 14 bases between. This CDR3 is built from 15 residues. Germline lookup yields CDR1 SGHTA and CDR2 FQGTGA. CDR3 nucleotide sequence: TGTGCCAGCAGCTTAAGGGACACAGCCGGGAATGAGCAGTTCTTC. Translation gives CASSLRDTAGNEQFF. The full variable domain, in which reference TRBV7-3 and TRBJ2-1 provide the parts outside the CDR3, is GAGVSQTPSNKVTEKGKYVELRCDPISGHTALYWYRQSLGQGPEFLIYFQGTGAADDSGLPNDRFFAVRPEGSVSTLKIQRTERGDSAVYLCASSLRDTAGNEQFFGPGTRLTVL.

The chain carries TRBV27 and TRBJ2-1, with D possibly TRBD1 on 5 matching bases. From germline, CDR1 is MNHEY and CDR2 SMNVEV (reference sequence). V was trimmed by 0 bases and J by 4 bases, leaving 13 bases between them. The CDR3 runs to 16 residues. CDR3 amino acids: CASSLSLGAPYNEQFF. DNA of the CDR3: TGTGCCAGCAGTTTATCCCTAGGGGCCCCTTACAATGAGCAGTTCTTC.

V gene TRBV5-4 combines with J gene TRBJ2-7; the match to TRBD1 covers 11 bases. The CDR3 totals 16 residues. Per germline, CDR1 SGHNT and CDR2 YYREEE (reference sequence). V gave up 3 bases and J gave up 3 bases; unmatched junction bases: 8. The DNA of the CDR3 is TGTGCCAGCAGCTCCGCCGGGACAGGGGGATTCTACGAGCAGTACTTC. This codes for CASSSAGTGGFYEQYF. Full variable domain (remainder filled in from reference TRBV5-4 and TRBJ2-7): ETGVTQSPTHLIKTRGQQVTLRCSSQSGHNTVSWYQQALGQGPQFIFQYYREEENGRGNFPPRFSGLQFPNYSSELNVNALELDDSALYLCASSSAGTGGFYEQYFGPGTRLTVT.

The chain joins TRBV2 to TRBJ2-1; D remains unclear. Germline V gene lookup returns CDR1 SNHLY and CDR2 FYNNEI. V was cut by 0 bases and J by 4 bases, with 7 bases left in between. This CDR3 comprises 14 residues. Written as DNA, the CDR3 is TGTGCCAGCAGTGAAGCGTGGGGATACAATGAGCAGTTCTTC. It encodes CASSEAWGYNEQFF.

The rearrangement links TRBV13 to TRBJ2-7, with 13 nucleotides matching TRBD2. The trim removed 5 bases at V and 4 bases at J, leaving 5 bases unmatched. Germline CDR1 and CDR2: PRHDT and FYEKMQ (reference sequence). This CDR3 has 15 amino acids. The CDR3 bases are TGTGCCAGCAGCGAGGGACTAGCGGGGTATTACGAGCAGTACTTC. Translated: CASSEGLAGYYEQYF.

V and J are TRBV30 and TRBJ2-5, with 7 bases fitting TRBD2. Gene TRBJ2-7 matches the end of the DNA better, so the J call may be wrong. Germline-derived CDR1 and CDR2 are GTSNPN and SVGIG (reference sequence). CDR3 length equals 11 residues. This chain's CDR3 is CAWSREAEQYF. The CDR3 nucleotides read TGTGCCTGGAGTCGGGAGGCCGAGCAGTACTTC.

Points on this clone: Other DNA sequences of this sample code for an identical CDR3. The chain has TRBV10-2 and TRBJ2-7, with TRBD2 matching 10 bases. This CDR3 has 14 amino acids. V was clipped by 4 bases and J by 1 base; unmatched bases: 1. Germline lookup yields CDR1 WSHSY and CDR2 SAAADI. In DNA, the CDR3 is TGCGCCAGCAGTGGGACTAGCGGATCCTACGAGCAGTACTTC. This gives the protein CASSGTSGSYEQYF.

V and J are TRBV28 and TRBJ1-1, with 10 bases that match TRBD1. CDR3 length: 15 amino acids. After removal of 2 bases from V and 5 bases from J, the junction contained 5 bases not matched to a gene. In germline, CDR1 is MDHEN, CDR2 SYDVKM. CDR3 DNA: TGTGCCAGCAGTTTAGAGGGACAGGGGAGAACTGAAGCTTTCTTT. As protein: CASSLEGQGRTEAFF. Based on the CDR3 plus reference TRBV28 and TRBJ1-1, the full variable domain is DVKVTQSSRYLVKRTGEKVFLECVQDMDHENMFWYRQDPGLGLRLIYFSYDVKMKEKGDIPEGYSVSREKKERFSLILESASTNQTSMYLCASSLEGQGRTEAFFGQGTRLTVV.

The chain has TRBV14 and TRBJ2-1, with 15 bases fitting TRBD2. The CDR3 sequence is 18 residues long. CDR1 and CDR2 from the germline V gene are SGHDN and FVKESK. Unmatched junction bases numbered 10, after V lost 4 bases and J lost 6 bases. The CDR3 DNA follows: TGTGCCAGCAGCCCTCGGACTAGCGGGAGGGCCTTAGGCAATGAGCAGTTCTTC. Its translation: CASSPRTSGRALGNEQFF. The full variable domain, in which reference TRBV14 and TRBJ2-1 provide the parts outside the CDR3, is EAGVTQFPSHSVIEKGQTVTLRCDPISGHDNLYWYRRVMGKEIKFLLHFVKESKQDESGMPNNRFLAERTGGTYSTLKVQPAELEDSGVYFCASSPRTSGRALGNEQFFGPGTRLTVL.

CDR3: CASSYSGASYEQYF. CDR3 sequence (DNA): TGTGCCAGCAGTTATAGCGGGGCTTCCTACGAGCAGTACTTC. V is TRBV7-9 and J is TRBJ2-5, with 8 bases that match TRBD2. The DNA end is a closer match to TRBJ2-7, so the J assignment may be wrong. Germline V CDR1 and CDR2: SEHNR, FQNEAQ (reference sequence). The length of the CDR3 is 14 residues.

The chain carries TRBV27 and TRBJ2-7; D is unclear. In germline, CDR1 is MNHEY, CDR2 SMNVEV (reference sequence). The CDR3 is 14 residues long. V gave up 3 bases and J gave up 6 bases, with 15 bases separating them. CDR3 coding DNA: TGTGCCAGCAGTTTCCCCCTTAAGAAGCGCGAGCAGTACTTC. Its translation is CASSFPLKKREQYF.